These T cell receptor beta chains were read from a single sample in a study of T cells in severe cutaneous drug reactions. From its re-call of the multiplex PCR reads, TCRdb lists each CDR3 protein once, without DNA. This table lists 20,000 to 25,000 distinct CDR3 sequences. The material sequenced was PBMCs. The receptors come from a human donor with toxic epidermal necrolysis, a severe cutaneous drug reaction. CDR3s include the opening cysteine and the closing phenylalanine or tryptophan. Each record gives: J gene, clone size, V gene, CDR3 protein. Only part of the rows carry a size: once, few, many, or a class if the clone is expanded.

J: TRBJ2-7; size: .; V: TRBV28; CDR3: CASSLPTGTLSYEQYF
J: TRBJ2-1; size: .; V: TRBV12-3/TRBV12-4; CDR3: CASSLRGGSHVIFYNEQFF
J: TRBJ2-5; size: medium-sized; V: TRBV18; CDR3: CASSPETFETQYF
J: TRBJ2-5; size: .; V: TRBV13; CDR3: CASSLIARGSAQYF
J: TRBJ2-4; size: .; V: TRBV24-1; CDR3: CATSEIWDSCKNIQYF
J: TRBJ1-1; size: .; V: TRBV20-1; CDR3: CSATVNTEAFF
J: TRBJ2-7; size: .; V: TRBV20-1; CDR3: CSASYLTGGGEQYF
J: TRBJ2-2; size: .; V: TRBV10-3; CDR3: CAISESKGESGELFF
J: TRBJ2-1; size: .; V: TRBV29-1; CDR3: CSGGGFNEQFF
J: TRBJ2-5; size: .; V: TRBV24-1; CDR3: CATSDYFPGEQETQYF
J: TRBJ2-6; size: .; V: TRBV7-3; CDR3: CASSLNSGSLSGANVLTF
J: TRBJ1-2; size: .; V: TRBV28; CDR3: CASSFGINYGYTF
J: TRBJ2-1; size: .; V: TRBV29-1; CDR3: CSVELAENNEQFF
J: TRBJ2-1; size: .; V: TRBV7-9; CDR3: CASETSGRTYNEQFF
J: TRBJ1-2; size: .; V: TRBV29-1; CDR3: CSVRTGPGYTF
J: TRBJ2-7; size: .; V: TRBV7-2; CDR3: CASSLTSGGWEQYF
J: TRBJ2-5; size: .; V: TRBV6-5; CDR3: CASRRQETQYF
J: TRBJ2-1; size: .; V: TRBV5-1; CDR3: CASSLATSGAYNEQFF
J: TRBJ1-2; size: .; V: TRBV7-9; CDR3: CASSLTGLGGYTF
J: TRBJ2-1; size: .; V: TRBV7-8; CDR3: CASHTSGVTDEQFF
J: TRBJ2-2; size: .; V: TRBV7-6; CDR3: CASSLVVAGGTGELFF
J: TRBJ2-1; size: .; V: TRBV7-2; CDR3: CASSFGQVNEQFF
J: TRBJ1-2; size: .; V: TRBV3-1; CDR3: CASSSSRVNRDGYTF
J: TRBJ2-7; size: .; V: TRBV29-1; CDR3: CSGKRGYEQYF
J: TRBJ2-1; size: .; V: TRBV4-1; CDR3: CASSQGGGESNEQFF
J: TRBJ2-7; size: .; V: TRBV20-1; CDR3: CSARGTPSYEQYF
J: TRBJ2-7; size: medium-sized; V: TRBV7-6; CDR3: CASSLTASYEQYF
J: TRBJ1-1; size: .; V: TRBV4-1; CDR3: CASSQDFSGTEAFF
J: TRBJ2-7; size: .; V: TRBV2; CDR3: CASSDAGTDHYEQYF
J: TRBJ1-2; size: .; V: TRBV18; CDR3: CASSPKGYEGPIYGYTF